The 26 T cell receptor beta chains in this list originate from one sample, sequenced in a study of cytomegalovirus exposure and HLA in healthy donors. Only in-frame clones appear in the TCRdb table, and some are missing; sequencing was by immunoSEQ multiplex PCR. The table has tens of thousands of clones, roughly 94% seen once; the top ten hold around 1.5%. Sequenced input: PBMCs. These receptors all come from a man between 18 and 35 years old in good health and CMV-seropositive.

The count of this clone is one. The chain couples TRBV10-3 to TRBJ2-1; 8 bases are a match to TRBD2. The CDR3 loop spans 15 amino acids. The germline V gene has CDR1 ENHRY and CDR2 SYGVKD. V lost 6 bases, J lost 4 bases, and 8 bases stayed unmatched. The CDR3 sequence: CAISPGLETYNEQFF. CDR3 coding DNA: TGTGCCATCAGCCCGGGACTAGAAACTTACAATGAGCAGTTCTTC.

This chain connects TRBV6-1 to TRBJ2-7; 11 nucleotides agree with TRBD1. The CDR3 extends over 13 amino acids. From germline, CDR1 is MNHNS and CDR2 SASEGT. Trimming removed 6 bases from V and 7 bases from J; junction bases left unmatched: 5. CDR3 sequence reads: CASSGQGAGEQYF. As DNA, the CDR3 is TGTGCCAGCAGCGGACAGGGGGCAGGGGAGCAGTACTTC.

The chain is built from TRBV7-8 and TRBJ2-7; a possible D gene is TRBD2 (6 bases). V lost 7 bases to trimming and J lost 6 bases, with 16 bases between them. The CDR3 loop spans 13 amino acids. CDR1 and CDR2 from the germline V gene are SGHVS and FQNEAQ. The CDR3 bases are TGTGCCAGCACCCCGGACGTAGCGGCCGAGCAGTACTTC. The encoded protein is CASTPDVAAEQYF.

This chain's CDR3 is CASSGLAGFSYEQYF. DNA of the CDR3: TGTGCCAGCAGCGGACTAGCGGGTTTCTCCTACGAGCAGTACTTC. The rearrangement joins TRBV2 to TRBJ2-7; TRBD2 matches 11 bases. The CDR3 runs 15 residues. From germline, CDR1 is SNHLY and CDR2 FYNNEI. V shed 6 bases and J 0 bases; nucleotides not matched to a gene: 4. The entire variable domain, with the rest obtained from reference TRBV2 and TRBJ2-7, is as follows: EPEVTQTPSHQVTQMGQEVILRCVPISNHLYFYWYRQILGQKVEFLVSFYNNEISEKSEIFDDQFSVERPDGSNFTLKIRSTKLEDSAMYFCASSGLAGFSYEQYFGPGTRLTVT.

The chain links TRBV27 to TRBJ1-1; D gene uncertain. The CDR3 consists of 13 residues. Trimming pared 8 bases from V and 3 bases from J, leaving 13 bases between. Germline V gene sequence: CDR1 MNHEY, CDR2 SMNVEV (reference sequence). This chain's CDR3 is CASGKKADTEAFF. The CDR3 nucleotides are TGTGCCAGCGGAAAAAAGGCGGACACTGAAGCTTTCTTT.

J is TRBJ2-3 and V is TRBV28; 8 bases line up with TRBD2. The CDR3 loop spans 15 amino acids. V lost 2 bases, J lost 4 bases, and 5 bases stayed unmatched. Germline CDR1 MDHEN, CDR2 SYDVKM. The CDR3 region is CASSLSGSGADTQYF. As DNA, the CDR3 is TGTGCCAGCAGTTTAAGCGGGAGTGGGGCAGATACGCAGTATTTT.

This chain uses TRBV6-4 with TRBJ2-3; 10 positions agree with TRBD2. V lost 2 bases to trimming and J lost 1 base; unmatched junction nucleotides: 6. Germline CDR1 and CDR2: MRHNA and SNTAGT. There are 17 residues in the CDR3. The CDR3: CASSDGSSGGGTDTQYF. CDR3 sequence (DNA): TGTGCCAGCAGTGACGGATCGAGCGGGGGGGGCACAGATACGCAGTATTTT.

The V call is TRBV18, the J call TRBJ2-1, with 8 positions matching TRBD2. Losses at the gene ends were 6 bases for V and 3 bases for J; bases not matched to a gene: 7. CDR3 length: 15 residues. Germline CDR1 and CDR2: KGHSH and LQKENI. The CDR3 coding sequence is TGTGCCAGCTCCCAAACTAGCGGTCTCTACAATGAGCAGTTCTTC. Amino acids: CASSQTSGLYNEQFF.

The rearrangement links TRBV28 to TRBJ1-4, with D perhaps matching TRBD1 (6 bases). CDR1 and CDR2 (germline): MDHEN, SYDVKM. This CDR3 is built from 15 residues. Trimming removed 2 bases from V and 4 bases from J, with 11 bases in between. The CDR3 spells CASSLRTADNEKLFF. In nucleotides, the CDR3 is TGTGCCAGCAGTTTAAGGACAGCCGATAATGAAAAACTGTTTTTT.

The CDR3 loop reads CATSAGGILRGSPLHF. CDR3 coding DNA: TGTGCCACCTCGGCGGGGGGGATCCTTAGGGGTTCACCCCTCCACTTT. The V gene is TRBV5-4, the J gene TRBJ1-6, with D perhaps matching TRBD1 (5 bases). The germline V gene encodes CDR1 SGHNT and CDR2 YYREEE (reference sequence). The CDR3 covers 16 residues. With 9 bases removed from V and 9 bases from J, the gap between germline ends came to 25 bases.

The V gene is TRBV19, the J gene TRBJ1-5, with TRBD1 matching over 9 bases. J was trimmed by 1 base and V by 10 bases; bases with no gene match: 14. The CDR3 spans 17 residues. The germline gives CDR1 LNHDA, CDR2 SQIVND (reference sequence). CDR3 sequence: CATRQGVSYRSNQPQHF. For the CDR3, the DNA is TGTGCCACGCGACAGGGGGTCTCCTATAGAAGCAATCAGCCCCAGCATTTT.

This rearrangement joins TRBV18 to TRBJ1-3, with 7 bases fitting TRBD1. Germline CDR1 is KGHSH and CDR2 is LQKENI. The V gene end was trimmed by 5 bases and the J gene end by 2 bases; junction bases not matched to a gene: 9. This CDR3 comprises 16 residues. For the CDR3, the DNA is TGTGCCAGCTCAACGTCAGGACAGGCCGCTGGAAACACCATATATTTT. Translation: CASSTSGQAAGNTIYF.

The chain couples TRBV7-9 to TRBJ1-1, with unresolved D. Germline CDR1 is SEHNR and CDR2 is FQNEAQ (reference sequence). Trimming removed 5 bases at V and 1 base at J, with 8 bases between. The CDR3 totals 13 residues. The CDR3 sequence: CASSKNWNTEAFF. CDR3 bases: TGTGCCAGCAGCAAAAACTGGAACACTGAAGCTTTCTTT.

The V and J genes are TRBV2 and TRBJ1-1; D ambiguous. The germline V and J ends were trimmed by 6 bases and 1 base, with 15 bases remaining between them. Germline V lookup: CDR1 SNHLY, CDR2 FYNNEI. This CDR3 has 15 amino acids. CDR3 sequence reads: CASSPTLNRNTEAFF. CDR3 in DNA: TGTGCCAGCAGCCCGACCCTCAACAGGAACACTGAAGCTTTCTTT.

The sample holds one count of this clone. The chain couples TRBV5-4 to TRBJ2-3, with TRBD2 matching 7 bases. This CDR3 comprises 20 residues. The germline gives CDR1 SGHNT, CDR2 YYREEE (reference sequence). Unmatched junction bases numbered 20, after V lost 4 bases and J lost 0 bases. CDR3 sequence (DNA): TGTGCCAGCAGCCCCCATCGGGGGGAGGGCCCCCATACTAGCACAGATACGCAGTATTTT. Amino acids: CASSPHRGEGPHTSTDTQYF.

This clone was seen just once. The V call is TRBV28, the J call TRBJ2-5, with 10 bases that match TRBD1. Germline assignment: CDR1 MDHEN and CDR2 SYDVKM. The trim removed 1 base at V and 3 bases at J, leaving 5 bases unmatched. The CDR3 covers 16 residues. The CDR3 loop is CASSLLDRGGEETQYF. CDR3 nucleotide sequence: TGTGCCAGCAGTTTATTGGACAGGGGGGGTGAAGAGACCCAGTACTTC.

This clone was seen a handful of times. This rearrangement joins TRBV7-9 to TRBJ2-7; 11 positions agree with TRBD2. The CDR3 covers 17 residues. V was clipped by 0 bases and J by 2 bases; unmatched bases: 6. The germline CDR1 and CDR2 sequences are SEHNR and FQNEAQ (reference sequence). CDR3 loop: CASSLAHTSGSAYEQYF. The CDR3 DNA follows: TGTGCCAGCAGCTTAGCGCATACTAGCGGGAGCGCCTACGAGCAGTACTTC.

The gene calls are TRBV5-1 and TRBJ1-5, with 7 bases fitting TRBD1. The CDR3 is 14 amino acids. J lost 2 bases, V lost 4 bases, and 3 bases had no gene match. The germline V gene encodes CDR1 SGHRS and CDR2 YFSETQ. CDR3 sequence: CASSQGGGNQPQHF. The CDR3 coding sequence is TGCGCCAGCAGCCAAGGGGGCGGCAATCAGCCCCAGCATTTT. The whole variable domain, filled in from reference TRBV5-1 and TRBJ1-5, reads KAGVTQTPRYLIKTRGQQVTLSCSPISGHRSVSWYQQTPGQGLQFLFEYFSETQRNKGNFPGRFSGRQFSNSRSEMNVSTLELGDSALYLCASSQGGGNQPQHFGDGTRLSIL.

V and J are TRBV5-6 and TRBJ1-5, with a weak D call TRBD1 (6 bases). Germline V gives CDR1 SGHDT, CDR2 YYEEEE. The V gene lost 1 base and the J gene lost 2 bases, with 16 bases spanning the gap. The CDR3 is made up of 17 amino acids. CDR3 DNA sequence: TGTGCCAGCAGCTTGTATGATTACAGGGAAGGCAATCAGCCCCAGCATTTT. Its protein product is CASSLYDYREGNQPQHF.

The chain recombines TRBV18 with TRBJ1-1; 8 bases align to TRBD1. The CDR3 sequence is 15 residues long. Trimming took 3 bases from V and 1 from J; bases not matched to a gene: 4. From germline, CDR1 is KGHSH and CDR2 LQKENI. The CDR3 DNA reads TGTGCCAGCTCACCTCCTGGACAGGGGAACACTGAAGCTTTCTTT. It is translated as CASSPPGQGNTEAFF.

The V and J genes are TRBV27 and TRBJ1-1; no firm D call. CDR3 size: 13 residues. Deletions cut 2 bases from V and 3 bases from J, with 7 bases between. Germline values: CDR1 MNHEY, CDR2 SMNVEV (reference sequence). The CDR3 sequence: CASSLTSHTEAFF. The CDR3 nucleotides read TGTGCCAGCAGTTTAACGAGCCACACTGAAGCTTTCTTT.

The genes are TRBV6-6 and TRBJ1-3; D not resolved. This CDR3 has 10 residues. V was pared by 4 bases and J by 9 bases, with 4 bases between. CDR1 is MNHNY and CDR2 is SVGAGI in the germline V gene (reference sequence). CDR3 region: CASSSFTIYF. Here the CDR3 DNA reads TGTGCCAGCAGTTCCTTCACCATATATTTT.

The chain joins TRBV7-9 to TRBJ1-4; D remains unclear. The V gene's germline CDR1 is SEHNR and CDR2 FQNEAQ (reference sequence). The CDR3 consists of 15 residues. V shed 5 bases and J shed 0 bases, with 10 bases lying between them. The DNA of the CDR3 is TGTGCCAGCAGCAGAGGAGTTGCAACTAATGAAAAACTGTTTTTT. This sequence encodes CASSRGVATNEKLFF. Looking up the rest from reference TRBV7-9 and TRBJ1-4 gives the full variable domain: DTGVSQNPRHKITKRGQNVTFRCDPISEHNRLYWYRQTLGQGPEFLTYFQNEAQLEKSRLLSDRFSAERPKGSFSTLEIQRTEQGDSAMYLCASSRGVATNEKLFFGSGTQLSVL.

The CDR3 region has the DNA TGTGCCAGTAGTATTCTCCTGGGCGGGCGTGCGGAGACCCAGTACTTC. Translation gives CASSILLGGRAETQYF. The chain combines TRBV19 with TRBJ2-5, with D possibly matching TRBD2 (5 bases). The germline gives CDR1 LNHDA, CDR2 SQIVND (reference sequence). This CDR3 comprises 16 residues. V lost 3 bases to trimming and J lost 5 bases, with 19 bases between them.

V usage is TRBV6-6 and J usage is TRBJ2-3; 7 bases match TRBD1. This CDR3 spans 16 amino acids. The trim removed 10 bases at V and 6 bases at J, leaving 19 bases unmatched. Germline CDR1 and CDR2: MNHNY and SVGAGI (reference sequence). For the CDR3, the DNA is TGTGCCACCACATACGCCAGGGGGTCCCTCCCGGATACGCAGTATTTT. Translated: CATTYARGSLPDTQYF.

The rearrangement joins TRBV6-5 to TRBJ1-1; 8 nucleotides match TRBD1. Per the germline V gene, CDR1 is MNHEY and CDR2 is SVGAGI. With 2 bases clipped from V and 8 bases from J, the junction kept 1 base outside the gene matches. The length of the CDR3 is 12 residues. The chain's CDR3 is CASSYRTGEAFF. CDR3 DNA: TGTGCCAGCAGTTACCGGACAGGGGAAGCTTTCTTT.